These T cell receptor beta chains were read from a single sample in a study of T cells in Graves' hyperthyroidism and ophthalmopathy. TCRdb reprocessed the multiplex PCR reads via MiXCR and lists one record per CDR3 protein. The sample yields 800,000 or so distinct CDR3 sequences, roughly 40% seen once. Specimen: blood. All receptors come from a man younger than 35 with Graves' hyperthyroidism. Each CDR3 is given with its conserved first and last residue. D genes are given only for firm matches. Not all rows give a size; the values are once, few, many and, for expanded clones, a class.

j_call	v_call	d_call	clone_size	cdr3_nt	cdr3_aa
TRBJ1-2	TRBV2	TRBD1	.	TGTGCCAGCAGAGGACAGGGCAATGGCTACACCTTC	CASRGQGNGYTF
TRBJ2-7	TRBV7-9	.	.	TGTGCCAGCAGCCCAGTGCGGAATGAGCAGTACTTC	CASSPVRNEQYF
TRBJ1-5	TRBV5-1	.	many	TGCGCCAGCAGCTTGGGAGGGACGGGGAATCAGCCCCAGCATTTT	CASSLGGTGNQPQHF
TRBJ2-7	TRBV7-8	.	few	TGTGCCAGCAGCTTGGTGGGCCAAGCAGCCTACGAGCAGTACTTC	CASSLVGQAAYEQYF
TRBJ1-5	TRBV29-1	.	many	TGCAGCGTTGGACACCAGAGCAATCAGCCCCAGCATTTT	CSVGHQSNQPQHF
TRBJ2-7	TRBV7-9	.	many	TGTGCCAGCAGCTTAGGTGGGGGGCTCCACGAGCAGTACTTC	CASSLGGGLHEQYF
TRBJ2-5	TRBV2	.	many	TGTGCCAGCAGTGAAGCGGGCATTACCCAAGAGACCCAGTACTTC	CASSEAGITQETQYF
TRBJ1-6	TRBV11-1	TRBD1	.	TGTGCCAGCCCTCGACAGGGAGCACCCCTCCACTTT	CASPRQGAPLHF
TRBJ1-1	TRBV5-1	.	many	TGTGCCAGCAGCTTAGATTGGGGCACTGAAGCTTTCTTT	CASSLDWGTEAFF
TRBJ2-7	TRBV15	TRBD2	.	TGTGCCAGCAGCACAGAAGGACAGGGACTAGCGGGGGAGAGCTCCTACGAGCAGTACTTC	CASSTEGQGLAGESSYEQYF
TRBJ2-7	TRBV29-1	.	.	TGCAGCGAAGGAGGTAGGCCGTTCTCCTACGAGCAGTACTTC	CSEGGRPFSYEQYF
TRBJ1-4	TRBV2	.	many	TGTGCCAGCAGTGAGGGGGACACCGTATGGGAAAAACTGTTTTTT	CASSEGDTVWEKLFF
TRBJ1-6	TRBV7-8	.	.	TGTGCCAGCAGCTTAGAAAGGGGCGGCTCCTATAATTCACCCCTCCACTTT	CASSLERGGSYNSPLHF
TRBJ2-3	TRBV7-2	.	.	TGTGCCAGCGAAGAAGATACGCAGTATTTT	CASEEDTQYF
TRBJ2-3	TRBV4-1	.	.	TGTGCCAGCAGCCAAGATCGGGGAATAAGCACAGATACGCAGTATTTT	CASSQDRGISTDTQYF
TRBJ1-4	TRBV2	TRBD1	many	TGTGCCAGCAGCGCTAGACAGGGGGTAATGGAAAAACTGTTTTTT	CASSARQGVMEKLFF